Below, 26 T cell receptor beta chains from the same sample are listed, as sequenced in a study of blood T cells in healthy people across ages. Alongside a J-beta primer mix, a sample-barcoded 5' primer served in a second PCR lasting roughly 6 to 12 cycles. TCRdb reprocessed the 5' RACE reads via MiXCR and lists one record per CDR3 protein. The sample holds hundreds of thousands of distinct CDR3 sequences, approximately 49% seen once. The sample comprised blood. The receptors come from a woman aged 60-75 years in good health.

The genes are TRBV27 and TRBJ2-5; 8 bases are shared with TRBD1. The CDR3 is 13 amino acids. With V trimmed by 2 bases and J by 13 bases, 9 bases remained unmatched. Germline loops: CDR1 MNHEY, CDR2 SMNVEV (reference sequence). CDR3 coding DNA: TGTGCCAGCAGTTTAGCAGGGGGCAACGAGCGGTACTTC. This gives the protein CASSLAGGNERYF.

The chain has TRBV5-1 and TRBJ2-2, with D maybe TRBD1 (5 bases). V shed 0 bases and J shed 3 bases, with 12 bases lying between them. The CDR3 has 16 amino acids. The germline CDR1 and CDR2 sequences are SGHRS and YFSETQ. CDR3 loop: CASSLAVGADTGELFF. The CDR3 coding sequence is TGCGCCAGCAGCTTGGCCGTAGGGGCAGACACCGGGGAGCTGTTTTTT.

The chain combines TRBV20-1 with TRBJ1-3; 7 bases match TRBD1. The V segment lost 6 bases and the J segment 2 bases; nucleotides outside the gene matches: 4. The CDR3 has 13 amino acids. Germline V gene data show CDR1 as DFQATT and CDR2 as SNEGSKA (reference sequence). This CDR3 reads CSARQGTGNTIYF. Here the CDR3 DNA reads TGCAGTGCGAGACAGGGAACTGGAAACACCATATATTTT.

The V and J genes are TRBV13 and TRBJ1-2; D uncertain. The CDR3 runs to 14 residues. Trimming stripped 7 bases from V and 4 bases from J, with 16 bases between. Germline CDR1 and CDR2: PRHDT and FYEKMQ (reference sequence). CDR3 protein: CASISSKRGYGYTF. The CDR3 DNA follows: TGTGCCAGCATCTCCTCGAAGAGAGGCTATGGCTACACCTTC.

This clonotype appeared a few times. The V call is TRBV7-9, the J call TRBJ2-4; 8 nucleotides agree with TRBD1. The J call is uncertain, as TRBJ2-7 better fits the DNA end. The germline V gene has CDR1 SEHNR and CDR2 FQNEAQ (reference sequence). CDR3 length equals 15 residues. This CDR3 reads CASSQPGTGSYEQYF. The CDR3 DNA reads TGTGCCAGCAGCCAGCCCGGGACAGGTTCCTACGAGCAGTACTTC.

This clonotype was recorded at least ten times. This chain links TRBV29-1 with TRBJ2-3; 8 positions agree with TRBD1. Germline CDR1 reads SQVTM; CDR2 reads ANQGSEA. The CDR3 spans 13 residues. V dropped 2 bases and J dropped 3; count of bases not matched to a gene: 1. The CDR3 spells CSVETGGTDTQYF. The CDR3 DNA is TGCAGCGTTGAAACAGGGGGGACAGATACGCAGTATTTT.

The J gene is TRBJ2-5, the V gene TRBV5-4, with 9 bases that match TRBD1. TRBJ2-7 matches the DNA end more closely, so the J call is doubtful. The CDR3 extends over 15 amino acids. Germline V CDR1 and CDR2: SGHNT, YYREEE (reference sequence). Written as DNA, the CDR3 is TGTGCCAGCAGCTTGGGTGGACAGGGGAAGTACGAGCAGTACTTC. The encoded protein is CASSLGGQGKYEQYF.

To note about this clonotype: At one end the junction does not follow the germline gene, possibly because of a read error. The chain couples TRBV7-2 to TRBJ2-3; a possible D gene is TRBD2 (6 bases). This CDR3 has 14 residues. Germline values: CDR1 SGHTA, CDR2 FQGNSA. The CDR3 DNA reads as TGTGCCAGCAGCTTGGACTACTACACAGATACGCGGTATTTT. It codes for CASSLDYYTDTRYF.

This clonotype was seen a few times. The chain uses TRBV7-2 and TRBJ2-5; D is tentatively TRBD1 or TRBD2 (6 bases each). The germline V gene has CDR1 SGHTA and CDR2 FQGNSA. V was pared by 1 base and J by 3 bases, with 12 bases between. CDR3 size: 15 residues. The CDR3 loop reads CASSLGGRGEETQYF. The CDR3 DNA sequence: TGTGCCAGCAGCTTAGGGGGGCGCGGGGAAGAGACCCAGTACTTC.

On this clonotype: A much more abundant neighbour one base away suggests this may be a read error. The chain has TRBV29-1 and TRBJ1-2, with unresolved D. Germline-derived CDR1 and CDR2 are SQVTM and ANQGSEA. The CDR3 is made up of 12 amino acids. The CDR3 DNA reads as TGCAGCGTTGCCGGAACTGGGGATGGCAACACCTTC. Its protein product is CSVAGTGDGNTF.

The V and J genes are TRBV7-2 and TRBJ2-5, with D perhaps given as TRBD1 or TRBD2 (7 bases each). The better agreement between TRBJ2-7 and the DNA end casts doubt on the J call. Per the germline V gene, CDR1 is SGHTA and CDR2 is FQGNSA. This CDR3 spans 14 amino acids. DNA for the CDR3: TGTGCCGGCAAGACAGGGAGGGTTTTTTACGAGCAGTACTTC. This encodes CAGKTGRVFYEQYF.

The genes are TRBV7-9 and TRBJ1-1; no clear D gene. The germline V gene encodes CDR1 SEHNR and CDR2 FQNEAQ (reference sequence). V lost 3 bases and J lost 2, with 10 bases in between. The CDR3 loop spans 14 amino acids. The CDR3 spells CASSLRKINTEAFF. As DNA, the CDR3 is TGTGCCAGCAGCTTGCGGAAAATCAACACTGAAGCTTTCTTT.

V is TRBV6-6 and J is TRBJ1-2, with no clear D. The CDR3 length is 14 residues. Trimming stripped 6 bases from V and 7 bases from J, with 18 bases between. Germline values: CDR1 MNHNY, CDR2 SVGAGI (reference sequence). Here the CDR3 reads CASSFRGSDCGYTF. The CDR3 DNA follows: TGTGCCAGCAGCTTTCGAGGCTCTGACTGTGGCTACACCTTC.

This clonotype occurred many times. The J gene is TRBJ2-5, the V gene TRBV3-1; 9 nucleotides line up with TRBD1. The CDR3 is 15 residues long. V gave up 5 bases and J gave up 5 bases; unmatched junction bases: 9. The germline V gene has CDR1 LGHDT and CDR2 YNNKEL (reference sequence). The CDR3: CASSARQGVRETQYF. CDR3 nucleotides: TGTGCCAGCAGCGCACGACAGGGGGTAAGGGAGACCCAGTACTTC.

The chain carries TRBV24-1 and TRBJ2-1; 7 bases line up with TRBD1. Trimming took 2 bases from V and 3 from J; bases not matched to a gene: 3. CDR1 is KGHDR, CDR2 SFDVKD, per germline. There are 15 residues in the CDR3. This CDR3 reads CATSDSRDSYNEQFF. The CDR3 DNA follows: TGTGCCACCAGTGATTCCCGGGACAGCTACAATGAGCAGTTCTTC.

The chain recombines TRBV5-1 with TRBJ2-1; possible D gene TRBD1, 5 bases. Between the trimmed V and J ends, which lost 0 bases and 2 bases, there was a span of 9 bases. The germline V gene has CDR1 SGHRS and CDR2 YFSETQ. This CDR3 spans 15 amino acids. DNA for the CDR3: TGCGCCAGCAGCTTGGCAAGGACAACCTACAATGAGCAGTTCTTC. It translates to CASSLARTTYNEQFF. Together with reference TRBV5-1 and TRBJ2-1, the CDR3 gives the full variable domain: KAGVTQTPRYLIKTRGQQVTLSCSPISGHRSVSWYQQTPGQGLQFLFEYFSETQRNKGNFPGRFSGRQFSNSRSEMNVSTLELGDSALYLCASSLARTTYNEQFFGPGTRLTVL.

This clonotype was seen ten or more times. V gene TRBV6-2 or TRBV6-3 combines with J gene TRBJ1-2, with D possibly matching TRBD1 (5 bases). The V gene's germline CDR1 is MNHEY and CDR2 SVGEGT. Trimming pared 5 bases from V and 8 bases from J, leaving 18 bases between. This CDR3 is built from 14 residues. The CDR3 coding sequence is TGTGCCAGCAGTATGGGAACCACAGGTATCGGCTACACCTTC. This codes for CASSMGTTGIGYTF.

On this clonotype itself: Germline and junction disagree at one end, which may indicate a read error. The J gene is TRBJ2-1, the V gene TRBV11-2, with 8 bases aligning to TRBD2. Germline V lookup: CDR1 SGHAT, CDR2 FQNNGV. The CDR3 has 15 residues. CDR3 sequence reads: CAGSLVAGREDEQFF. The CDR3 bases are TGTGCCGGCAGCTTAGTAGCGGGGAGGGAAGATGAGCAGTTCTTC.

The chain has TRBV20-1 and TRBJ2-7; tentatively, D is TRBD1 (5 bases). With 6 bases removed from V and 1 base from J, the gap between germline ends came to 13 bases. The CDR3 has 13 amino acids. CDR1 is DFQATT, CDR2 SNEGSKA, per germline (reference sequence). CDR3 in DNA: TGCAGTGCCCCGCACAGGATATCCTACGAGCAGTACTTC. As protein: CSAPHRISYEQYF.

Of note for this clonotype: One end of the junction varies from germline; a read error may be responsible. V usage is TRBV20-1 and J usage is TRBJ2-3; D is possibly TRBD2 (5 bases). CDR3 length equals 15 residues. CDR1 is DFQATT, CDR2 SNEGSKA, per germline (reference sequence). The CDR3 protein is CSTRAPRVSTDTQYF. CDR3 coding DNA: TGCAGTACTAGAGCCCCTAGAGTGAGCACAGATACGCAGTATTTT.

This chain joins TRBV5-4 and TRBJ2-3, with D hard to call. This CDR3 contains 17 residues. Germline CDR1 and CDR2: SGHNT and YYREEE (reference sequence). V was shortened by 2 bases and J by 2 bases, with 18 bases between the two germline ends. CDR3 in DNA: TGTGCCAGCAGCTTCTCGCCAACCAGGAGAAACACAGATACGCAGTATTTT. Its translation: CASSFSPTRRNTDTQYF.

This chain uses TRBV3-1 with TRBJ1-4; D gene uncertain. Trimming left V 0 bases short and J 8 bases short, with 10 bases between. Germline CDR1 LGHDT, CDR2 YNNKEL (reference sequence). The CDR3 extends over 14 amino acids. DNA of the CDR3: TGTGCCAGCAGCCAAGAGCGAAATCGGGAAAAACTGTTTTTT. This encodes CASSQERNREKLFF.

V and J are TRBV7-2 and TRBJ2-5; D gene unclear. The end of the DNA aligns better with TRBJ2-7, so the J call may be wrong. Germline CDR1 SGHTA, CDR2 FQGNSA. This CDR3 is 14 amino acids long. CDR3 coding DNA: TGTGCCAGCTCAGGTGTTCGTTGGGAAGGCGAGCAGTACTTC. The encoded protein is CASSGVRWEGEQYF.

The chain joins TRBV20-1 to TRBJ1-5; 8 bases align to TRBD1. The CDR3 length is 17 residues. V trimming: 1 base; J trimming: 0 bases; junction bases outside the gene matches: 8. Germline CDR1 DFQATT, CDR2 SNEGSKA (reference sequence). The CDR3 is CSARASGQAYSNQPQHF. The CDR3, as DNA: TGCAGTGCTAGAGCCTCGGGACAGGCATATAGCAATCAGCCCCAGCATTTT.

V usage is TRBV6-2 or TRBV6-3 and J usage is TRBJ2-5, with 12 bases fitting TRBD2. The CDR3 spans 15 residues. Per germline, CDR1 MNHEY and CDR2 SVGEGT. V shed 6 bases, J shed 0 bases, and the junction held 2 bases outside the gene matches. CDR3 bases: TGTGCCAGCAGCCGACTAGCGGGAGACCAAGAGACCCAGTACTTC. The encoded protein is CASSRLAGDQETQYF.

The rearrangement links TRBV24-1 to TRBJ2-1; 10 bases are a match to TRBD2. The CDR3 contains 16 residues. V trimming: 3 bases; J trimming: 3 bases; junction bases outside the gene matches: 4. The germline gives CDR1 KGHDR, CDR2 SFDVKD. The CDR3 sequence is CATSDIAGGRYNEQFF. The CDR3 DNA is TGTGCCACCAGTGATATAGCGGGAGGACGCTACAATGAGCAGTTCTTC.